The TCR beta chain under discussion was sequenced for a study of shared clonotypes between healthy human individuals. Sorted-subset replicate PCRs used 200 to 250 ng DNA, 25,000 to 30,000 T cell genomes. Clones were read by immunoSEQ multiplex PCR, and TCRdb kept only the in-frame ones, dropping some. The sample shows more than 2 million clones, roughly 95% of them seen only once. The CDR3 consists of 15 residues. V lost 5 bases to trimming and J lost 8 bases, with 19 bases between them. The V gene's germline CDR1 is MNHEY and CDR2 SMNVEV (reference sequence). Naivety among CD8 cells was defined by CD45RO negativity and positive CCR7 selection, thereby excluding terminally differentiated effector memory CD45RA+ cells. Of note for this clone: Its cognate antigen is unknown.

Overall study findings and caveats: Generation of non-shared clonotypes was less probable than generation of clonotypes shared by all four donors. Even with large depth, rarefaction showed that sorted-subset sequencing was incomplete. Several donors shared around 5% of their naive CD4 clonotypes.

Specimen: naive CD8+ T cells sorted from blood. The chain employs TRBV27 and TRBJ2-1; D is undetermined. This clonotype was sampled from a man between 18 and 35 years old in good health. CDR3 coding DNA: TGTGCCAGCAGTCCTCGTAGTCCTGCCTGGGATGAGCAGTTCTTC. Residues: CASSPRSPAWDEQFF.